This TCR beta chain was retrieved from a study of T cell clusters in autoimmune cytopenias. The CDR3 runs 19 residues. CDR1 is SEHNR and CDR2 is FQNEAQ in the germline V gene (reference sequence). TRB amplification used roughly 250 ng of peripheral blood genomic DNA. One tube held mixed TRB-A and TRB-B primer pools for touch-down PCR. Following a re-call of the multiplex PCR reads, TCRdb has one entry per CDR3 protein and lacks DNA. The sample totals around 8,000 distinct CDR3 sequences; its top ten clones hold under 30%. Frequency places this clonotype as medium-sized (0.01 to 0.1%). Sequencing used peripheral blood. The genes are TRBV7-9 and TRBJ2-1; TCRdb calls TRBD2, which cannot be checked without DNA. The clonotype originates from a human donor with an autoimmune cytopenia or autoimmune hepatitis (not recorded which). The CDR3 loop is CASSPGLAGGPLIYNEQFF.